A selection of T cell receptor beta chains follows, all from one sample in a study of blood T cell repertoires in COVID-19. Profiled with immunoSEQ multiplex PCR; TCRdb holds only in-frame clones, not every one. The data hold hundreds of thousands of clones, with about 91% observed a single time. Sequencing was done on a sample of PBMCs or T cells enriched from blood (not recorded which). These TCRs come from a woman in her forties who had recovered from COVID-19. Each CDR3 is given with its conserved first and last residue. A D gene is named only where the DNA matches it firmly. Size is stated for part of the rows, as once, few or many counts, or as a class when the clone is expanded.

d_gene,j_gene,abundance,v_gene,CDR3nt,CDR3aa
TRBD1,TRBJ1-2,.,TRBV7-2,TGTGCCAGCAGACTCCCGGGACAGGGGTCCTATGGCTACACCTTC,CASRLPGQGSYGYTF
.,TRBJ1-2,few,TRBV9,TGTGCCAGCAGCCTGACGACAGCAGCAGCTAAAGGTGGCTACACCTTC,CASSLTTAAAKGGYTF
.,TRBJ1-2,.,TRBV28,TGTGCCAGCAGTTTATTAGTCAGATGGGCCTATGGCTACACCTTC,CASSLLVRWAYGYTF
.,TRBJ2-1,.,TRBV19,TGTGCCAGTCGCTCCTACAATGAGCAGTTCTTC,CASRSYNEQFF
.,TRBJ1-1,.,TRBV5-1,TGCGCCAGCAAAGACTTACCGGGGAACACTGAAGCTTTCTTT,CASKDLPGNTEAFF
TRBD1,TRBJ1-4,.,TRBV30,TGTGCCTGGAGTGTCGGCAGGGGGAGTGAAAAACTGTTTTTT,CAWSVGRGSEKLFF
.,TRBJ1-4,.,TRBV7-6,TGTGCCAGCAGCCTCCTCAGTGCAACTAATGAAAAACTGTTTTTT,CASSLLSATNEKLFF
.,TRBJ1-5,.,TRBV10-1,TGCGCCAGCAGTGAGGCCAGGGCAGGATCTAAGGAGCCCCAGCATTTT,CASSEARAGSKEPQHF
.,TRBJ2-3,few,TRBV1,TGCACCAGCAGCCAGGGCCGGTCAGATACGCAGTATTTT,CTSSQGRSDTQYF
.,TRBJ1-3,.,TRBV9,TGTGCCAGCAGCGTAAGGGAGGGAAACACCATATATTTT,CASSVREGNTIYF
.,TRBJ2-7,.,TRBV7-9,TGTGCCAGCAGCCCCCGTTGGGCCGAAGTCTACGAGCAGTACTTC,CASSPRWAEVYEQYF
TRBD1,TRBJ2-1,.,TRBV7-3,TGTGCCAGCAGCTTATTCCCGGGACAGTACAATGAGCAGTTCTTC,CASSLFPGQYNEQFF
.,TRBJ2-3,.,TRBV29-1,TGCAGCTTGGGGTTGACAGTTGGAGATACGCAGTATTTT,CSLGLTVGDTQYF
.,TRBJ1-5,.,TRBV14,TGTGCCAGCAGCCAAGGCCCTGGGGAGGGTCAGCCCCAGCATTTT,CASSQGPGEGQPQHF
.,TRBJ2-3,.,TRBV7-8,TGTGCCAGCAGTTCCGGTCCTGCTCGGGCAGATACGCAGTATTTT,CASSSGPARADTQYF
.,TRBJ1-1,.,TRBV6-5,TGTGCCAGCAGCTTGGGACATCTGAACACTGAAGCTTTCTTT,CASSLGHLNTEAFF
TRBD1,TRBJ1-2,.,TRBV5-6,TGTGCCAGCAGCCTCGATCCCGGGACAGCGAAGAACTATGGCTACACCTTC,CASSLDPGTAKNYGYTF
.,TRBJ1-2,.,TRBV9,TGTGCCAGCAGCGCGAGTGGGGGGGTCGATGGCTACACCTTC,CASSASGGVDGYTF
.,TRBJ2-2,.,TRBV6-5,TGTGCCAGCAGCTACCTTCGGACAGCACCGGTGGAGCTGTTTTTT,CASSYLRTAPVELFF
TRBD2,TRBJ2-7,.,TRBV11-3,TGTGCCAGCAGCTTACAACTAGCGGGAGCCTACGAGCAGTACTTC,CASSLQLAGAYEQYF